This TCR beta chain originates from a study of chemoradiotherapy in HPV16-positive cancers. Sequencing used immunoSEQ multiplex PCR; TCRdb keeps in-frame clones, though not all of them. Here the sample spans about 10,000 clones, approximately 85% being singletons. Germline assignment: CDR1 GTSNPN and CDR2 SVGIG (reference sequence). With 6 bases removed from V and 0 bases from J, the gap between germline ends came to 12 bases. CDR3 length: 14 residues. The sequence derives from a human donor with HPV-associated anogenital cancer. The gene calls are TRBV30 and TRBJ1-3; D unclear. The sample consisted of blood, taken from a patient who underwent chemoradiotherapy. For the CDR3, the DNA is TGTGCCTGTAATCTTGCTGGCTCTGGAAACACCATATATTTT. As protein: CACNLAGSGNTIYF.